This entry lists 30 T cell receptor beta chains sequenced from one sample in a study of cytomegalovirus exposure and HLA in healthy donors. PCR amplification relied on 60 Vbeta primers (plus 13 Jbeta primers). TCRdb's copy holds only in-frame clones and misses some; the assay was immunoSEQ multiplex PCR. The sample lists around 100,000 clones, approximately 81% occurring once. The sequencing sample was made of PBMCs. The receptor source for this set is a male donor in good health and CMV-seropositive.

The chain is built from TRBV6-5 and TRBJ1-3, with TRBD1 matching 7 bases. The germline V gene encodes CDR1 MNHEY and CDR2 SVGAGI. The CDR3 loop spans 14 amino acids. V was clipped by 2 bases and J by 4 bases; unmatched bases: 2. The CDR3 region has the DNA TGTGCCAGCAGTTACGCGGGACAGGGAAACACCATATATTTT. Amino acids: CASSYAGQGNTIYF.

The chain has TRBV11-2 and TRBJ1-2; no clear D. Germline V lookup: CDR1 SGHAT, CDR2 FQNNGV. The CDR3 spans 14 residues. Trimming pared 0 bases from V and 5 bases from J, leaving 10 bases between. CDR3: CASSLERVGYGYTF. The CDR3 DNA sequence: TGTGCCAGCAGCTTAGAGCGGGTCGGATATGGCTACACCTTC. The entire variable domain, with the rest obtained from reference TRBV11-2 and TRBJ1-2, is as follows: EAGVAQSPRYKIIEKRQSVAFWCNPISGHATLYWYQQILGQGPKLLIQFQNNGVVDDSQLPKDRFSAERLKGVDSTLKIQPAKLEDSAVYLCASSLERVGYGYTFGSGTRLTVV.

The CDR3 loop reads CASSRQGARYGYTF. Written as DNA, the CDR3 is TGTGCCAGCAGCCGACAGGGGGCCCGGTATGGCTACACCTTC. The chain recombines TRBV7-2 with TRBJ1-2; 10 bases agree with TRBD1. Trimming cost V 5 bases and J 5 bases; bases outside gene matches: 5. CDR3 length: 14 amino acids. Germline loops: CDR1 SGHTA, CDR2 FQGNSA.

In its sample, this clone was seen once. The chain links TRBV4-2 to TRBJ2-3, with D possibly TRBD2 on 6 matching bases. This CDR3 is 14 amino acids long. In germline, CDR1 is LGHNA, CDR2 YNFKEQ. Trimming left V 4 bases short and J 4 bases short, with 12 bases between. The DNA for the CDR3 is TGTGCCAGCAGCCCTTCTCCGGGGGCAGATACGCAGTATTTT. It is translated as CASSPSPGADTQYF.

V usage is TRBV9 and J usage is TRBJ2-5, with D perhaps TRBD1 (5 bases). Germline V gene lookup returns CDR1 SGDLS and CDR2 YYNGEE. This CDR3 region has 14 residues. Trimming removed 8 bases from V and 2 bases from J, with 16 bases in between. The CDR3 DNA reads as TGTGCCAGTGGCCGGGCAGGGCTACAAGAGACCCAGTACTTC. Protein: CASGRAGLQETQYF.

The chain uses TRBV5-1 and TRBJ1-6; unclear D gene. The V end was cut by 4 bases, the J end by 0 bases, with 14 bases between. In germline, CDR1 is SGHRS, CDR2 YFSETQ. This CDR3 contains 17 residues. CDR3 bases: TGCGCCAGCAGCCCCGACCCGAGGAGCTCCTATAATTCACCCCTCCACTTT. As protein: CASSPDPRSSYNSPLHF.

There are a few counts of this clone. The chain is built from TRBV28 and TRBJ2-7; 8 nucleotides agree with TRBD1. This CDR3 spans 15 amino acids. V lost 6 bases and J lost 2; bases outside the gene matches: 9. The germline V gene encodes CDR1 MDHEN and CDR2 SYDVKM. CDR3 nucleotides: TGTGCCAGCAGCCCCAACAGGGGGGCCCCCTACGAGCAGTACTTC. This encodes CASSPNRGAPYEQYF.

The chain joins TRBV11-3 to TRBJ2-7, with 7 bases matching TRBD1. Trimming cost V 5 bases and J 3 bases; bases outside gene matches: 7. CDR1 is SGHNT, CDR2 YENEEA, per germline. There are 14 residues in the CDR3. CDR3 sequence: CASSRQTGYYEQYF. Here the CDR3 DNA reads TGTGCCAGCAGCCGACAGACAGGGTACTACGAGCAGTACTTC. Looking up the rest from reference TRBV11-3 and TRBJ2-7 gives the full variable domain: EAGVVQSPRYKIIEKKQPVAFWCNPISGHNTLYWYLQNLGQGPELLIRYENEEAVDDSQLPKDRFSAERLKGVDSTLKIQPAELGDSAVYLCASSRQTGYYEQYFGPGTRLTVT.

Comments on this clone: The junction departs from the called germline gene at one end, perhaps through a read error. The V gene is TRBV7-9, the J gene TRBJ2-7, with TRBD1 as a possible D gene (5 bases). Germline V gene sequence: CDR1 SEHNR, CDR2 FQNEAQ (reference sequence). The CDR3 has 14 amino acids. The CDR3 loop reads CSSSILIGAYEQYF. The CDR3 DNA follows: TGTTCCAGCAGCATACTAATAGGGGCCTACGAGCAGTACTTC.

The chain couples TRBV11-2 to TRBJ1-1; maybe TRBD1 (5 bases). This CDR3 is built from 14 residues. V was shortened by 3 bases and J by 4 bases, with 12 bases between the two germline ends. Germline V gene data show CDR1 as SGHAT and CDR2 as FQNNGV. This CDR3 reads CASSFQGWGTEAFF. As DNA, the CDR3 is TGTGCCAGCAGCTTCCAGGGATGGGGCACTGAAGCTTTCTTT.

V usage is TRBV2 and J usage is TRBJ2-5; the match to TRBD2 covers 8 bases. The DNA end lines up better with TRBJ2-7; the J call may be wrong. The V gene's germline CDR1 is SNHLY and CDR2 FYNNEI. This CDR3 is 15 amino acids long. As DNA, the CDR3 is TGTGCCAGCAGTGAAGCTCCCCGCGGGGGGTCCGAGCAGTACTTC. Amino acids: CASSEAPRGGSEQYF.

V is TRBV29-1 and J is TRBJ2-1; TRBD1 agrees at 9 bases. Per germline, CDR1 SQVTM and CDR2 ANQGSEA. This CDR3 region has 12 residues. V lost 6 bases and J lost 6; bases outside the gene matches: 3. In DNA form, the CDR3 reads TGCAGCGTCCCGGGACAGGGCAATGAGCAGTTCTTC. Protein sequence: CSVPGQGNEQFF.

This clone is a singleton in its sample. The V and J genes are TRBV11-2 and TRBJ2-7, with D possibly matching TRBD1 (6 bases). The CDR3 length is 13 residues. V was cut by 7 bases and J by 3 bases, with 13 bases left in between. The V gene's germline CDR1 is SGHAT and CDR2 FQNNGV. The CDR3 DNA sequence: TGTGCCAGCAAACGGGACACCATCTACGAGCAGTACTTC. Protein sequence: CASKRDTIYEQYF.

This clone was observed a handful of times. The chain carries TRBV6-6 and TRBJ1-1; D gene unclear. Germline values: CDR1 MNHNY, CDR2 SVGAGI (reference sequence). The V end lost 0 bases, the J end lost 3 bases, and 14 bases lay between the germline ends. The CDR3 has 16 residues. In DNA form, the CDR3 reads TGTGCCAGCAGTTACTCGTCTGAACAGTCGGACACTGAAGCTTTCTTT. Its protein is CASSYSSEQSDTEAFF.

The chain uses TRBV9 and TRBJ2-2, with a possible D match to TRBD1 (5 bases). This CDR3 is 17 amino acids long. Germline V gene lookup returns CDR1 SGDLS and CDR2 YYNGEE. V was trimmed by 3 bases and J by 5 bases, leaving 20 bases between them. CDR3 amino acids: CASSAGLGQGKTGELFF. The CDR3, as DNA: TGTGCCAGCAGCGCGGGTCTGGGGCAAGGGAAAACCGGGGAGCTGTTTTTT.

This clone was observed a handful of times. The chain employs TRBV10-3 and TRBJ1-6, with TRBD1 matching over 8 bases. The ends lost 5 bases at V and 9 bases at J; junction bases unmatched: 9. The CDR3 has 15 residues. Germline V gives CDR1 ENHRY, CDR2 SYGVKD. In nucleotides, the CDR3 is TGTGCCATCAGTCTCAGGGGGCAGCTAGGTTCACCCCTCCACTTT. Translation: CAISLRGQLGSPLHF.

CDR3 protein: CSVEISGVTDTQYF. The CDR3 DNA reads as TGCAGCGTTGAAATTAGCGGGGTCACAGATACGCAGTATTTT. This chain joins TRBV29-1 and TRBJ2-3, with 8 bases that match TRBD2. CDR1 is SQVTM, CDR2 ANQGSEA, per germline. This CDR3 has 14 amino acids. The junction had 3 bases not matched to a gene; V was cut back by 2 bases and J by 2 bases.

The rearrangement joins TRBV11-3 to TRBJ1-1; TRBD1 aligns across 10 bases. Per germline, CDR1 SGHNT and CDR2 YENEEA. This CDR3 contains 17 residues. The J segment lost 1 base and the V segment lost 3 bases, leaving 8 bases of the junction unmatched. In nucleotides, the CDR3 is TGTGCCAGCAGCTTCAGCCGGGACAGGGGTCCGAACACTGAAGCTTTCTTT. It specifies CASSFSRDRGPNTEAFF.

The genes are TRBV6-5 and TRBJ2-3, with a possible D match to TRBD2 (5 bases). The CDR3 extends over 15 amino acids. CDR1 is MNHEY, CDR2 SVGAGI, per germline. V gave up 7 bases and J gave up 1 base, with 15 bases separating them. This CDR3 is CASTVREEGTDTQYF. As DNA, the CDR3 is TGTGCCAGCACTGTCCGCGAGGAGGGCACAGATACGCAGTATTTT.

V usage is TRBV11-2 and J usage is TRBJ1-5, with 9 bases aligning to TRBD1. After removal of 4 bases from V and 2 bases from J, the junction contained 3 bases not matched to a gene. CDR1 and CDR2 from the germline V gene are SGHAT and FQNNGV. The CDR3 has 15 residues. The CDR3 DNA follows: TGTGCCAGCAGCTCGGGACAGGGTGGCAATCAGCCCCAGCATTTT. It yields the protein CASSSGQGGNQPQHF.

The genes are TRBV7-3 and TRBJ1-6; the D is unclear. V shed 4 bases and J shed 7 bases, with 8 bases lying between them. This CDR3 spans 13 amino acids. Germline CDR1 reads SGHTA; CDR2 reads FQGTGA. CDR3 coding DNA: TGTGCCAGCAGCTCCGACTGGAATTCACCCCTCCACTTT. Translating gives CASSSDWNSPLHF. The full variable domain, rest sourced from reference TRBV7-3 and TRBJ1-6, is GAGVSQTPSNKVTEKGKYVELRCDPISGHTALYWYRQSLGQGPEFLIYFQGTGAADDSGLPNDRFFAVRPEGSVSTLKIQRTERGDSAVYLCASSSDWNSPLHFGNGTRLTVT.

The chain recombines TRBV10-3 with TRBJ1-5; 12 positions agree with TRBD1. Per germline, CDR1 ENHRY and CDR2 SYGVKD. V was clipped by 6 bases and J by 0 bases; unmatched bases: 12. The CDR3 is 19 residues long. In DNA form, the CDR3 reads TGTGCCATCAGCTCCGGGACAGGGGGCGACCCATATAGCAATCAGCCCCAGCATTTT. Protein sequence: CAISSGTGGDPYSNQPQHF.

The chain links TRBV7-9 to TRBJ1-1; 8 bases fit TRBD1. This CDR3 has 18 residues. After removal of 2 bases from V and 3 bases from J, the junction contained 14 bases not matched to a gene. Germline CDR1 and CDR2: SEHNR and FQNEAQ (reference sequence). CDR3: CASSLQTGAANTHTEAFF. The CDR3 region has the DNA TGTGCCAGCAGCTTACAGACAGGGGCTGCTAATACTCACACTGAAGCTTTCTTT.

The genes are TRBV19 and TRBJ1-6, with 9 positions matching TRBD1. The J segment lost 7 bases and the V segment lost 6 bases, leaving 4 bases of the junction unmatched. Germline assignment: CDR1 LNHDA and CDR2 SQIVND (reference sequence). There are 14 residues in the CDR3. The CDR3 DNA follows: TGTGCCAGTAGATGGACAGGGGAGAATTCACCCCTCCACTTT. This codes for CASRWTGENSPLHF.

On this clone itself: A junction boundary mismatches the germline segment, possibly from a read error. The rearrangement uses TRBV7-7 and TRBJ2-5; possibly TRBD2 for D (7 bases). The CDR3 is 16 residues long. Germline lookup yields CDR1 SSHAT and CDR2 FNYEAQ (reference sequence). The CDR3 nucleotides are TGTGCTAGCAGCTTGGGAGGGGGGGTAAGCCAAGAGACCCAGTACTTC. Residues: CASSLGGGVSQETQYF.

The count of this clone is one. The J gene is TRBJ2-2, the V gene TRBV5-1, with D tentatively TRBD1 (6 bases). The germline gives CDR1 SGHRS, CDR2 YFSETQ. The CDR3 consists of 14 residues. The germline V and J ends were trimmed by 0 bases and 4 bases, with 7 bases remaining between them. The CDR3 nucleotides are TGCGCCAGCAGCTTGGGGACAGTCACCGGGGAGCTGTTTTTT. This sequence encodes CASSLGTVTGELFF. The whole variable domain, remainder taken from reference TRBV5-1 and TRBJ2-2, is KAGVTQTPRYLIKTRGQQVTLSCSPISGHRSVSWYQQTPGQGLQFLFEYFSETQRNKGNFPGRFSGRQFSNSRSEMNVSTLELGDSALYLCASSLGTVTGELFFGEGSRLTVL.

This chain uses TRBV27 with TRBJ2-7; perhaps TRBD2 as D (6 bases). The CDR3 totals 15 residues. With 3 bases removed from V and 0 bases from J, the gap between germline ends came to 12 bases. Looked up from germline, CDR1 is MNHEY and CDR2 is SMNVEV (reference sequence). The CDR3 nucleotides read TGTGCCAGCAGTTTTGCGCGGAGGGACTCCTACGAGCAGTACTTC. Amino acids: CASSFARRDSYEQYF.

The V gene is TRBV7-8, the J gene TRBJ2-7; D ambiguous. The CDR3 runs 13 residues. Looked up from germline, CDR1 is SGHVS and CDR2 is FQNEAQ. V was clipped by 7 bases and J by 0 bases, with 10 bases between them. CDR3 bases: TGTGCCAGCAACCAAAGGAGCTCCTACGAGCAGTACTTC. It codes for CASNQRSSYEQYF.

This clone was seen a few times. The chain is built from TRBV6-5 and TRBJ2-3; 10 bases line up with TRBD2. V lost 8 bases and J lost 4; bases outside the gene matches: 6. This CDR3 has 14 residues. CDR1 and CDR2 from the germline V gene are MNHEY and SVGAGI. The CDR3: CASRSSGGSDTQYF. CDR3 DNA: TGTGCCAGCCGTTCTAGCGGGGGCTCAGATACGCAGTATTTT.

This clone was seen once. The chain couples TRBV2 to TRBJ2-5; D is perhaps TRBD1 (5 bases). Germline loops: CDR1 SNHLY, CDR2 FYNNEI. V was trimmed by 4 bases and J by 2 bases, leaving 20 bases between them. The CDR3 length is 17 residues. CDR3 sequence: CASSVGLTARFQETQYF. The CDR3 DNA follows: TGTGCCAGCAGTGTTGGGTTGACAGCGAGATTTCAAGAGACCCAGTACTTC. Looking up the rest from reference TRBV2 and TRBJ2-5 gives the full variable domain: EPEVTQTPSHQVTQMGQEVILRCVPISNHLYFYWYRQILGQKVEFLVSFYNNEISEKSEIFDDQFSVERPDGSNFTLKIRSTKLEDSAMYFCASSVGLTARFQETQYFGPGTRLLVL.